This is a list of T cell receptor beta chains from one sample in a study of OX40 agonist ivuxolimab in advanced cancers. Using immunoSEQ multiplex PCR, the repertoire was profiled, and TCRdb retains in-frame clones only, with some absent. Of about 55,000 clones listed, 88% are singletons. Sample: CD4+ or CD8+ T cells sorted from blood, taken in a trial of the OX40 agonist ivuxolimab. These TCRs come from an adult with an advanced solid tumor such as melanoma, head and neck, liver or kidney cancer. The conserved cysteine and the conserved F or W are not part of the CDR3 here. The D gene is left open where the match is weak.

d_call,v_call,cdr3_aa
TRBD1,TRBV5-1,ASSRQGTIGNTIY
NA,TRBV28,ASRNWGIGEQF
NA,TRBV19,ASSIKGTRKETQY
NA,TRBV5-1,ASSSSGVSYNEQF
TRBD1,TRBV15,ATNPDRGPYGYT
NA,TRBV6-5,ASKAYEQY
TRBD1,TRBV18,ASSPSFASRQGGEQY
TRBD1,TRBV29-1,SVRGEDRGTSGANVLT
NA,TRBV11-1,ASSLLTVEAF
TRBD2,TRBV7-2,ASTLAGGGYEQY
NA,TRBV4-2,ASSQDGVNTEAF
NA,TRBV27,ASSFSGWRGEQY
TRBD1,TRBV6-6,ASSTTGAQPQH
TRBD2,TRBV10-2,ASSDGTSGYTDTQY
NA,TRBV5-1,ASSHPGGTEAF
NA,TRBV12-2,ASRLGQDREQY
TRBD1,TRBV6-5,ASSYWGQGATGELF
NA,TRBV10-3,AISESTNYGYT
NA,TRBV9,ASSVAGSSTGELF